The 4 T cell receptor beta chains given below trace back to one sample, sequenced in a study of Graves' ophthalmopathy and Graves' hyperthyroidism. Researchers took RNA transcripts and amplified TCR beta CDR3 regions from them. The library came from an HTBI-primed first-round RT-PCR and a second-round multiplex PCR. TCRdb ran MiXCR on the multiplex PCR reads and lists one entry per CDR3 protein. The table includes over a million distinct CDR3 sequences, less than 45% detected once. Sequenced material: peripheral blood or thyroid tissue (not recorded which). All receptors come from an adult man with Graves' hyperthyroidism.

With respect to this clonotype: A much larger clone sits a single nucleotide away, making a read error possible. CDR3 nucleotide sequence: TGTGCCAGCAGATACGGACAGGGCAATCAGCCCCAGCATTTT. As protein: CASRYGQGNQPQHF. This sequence joins TRBV10-1 and TRBJ1-5; TRBD1 aligns across 7 bases. CDR1 is WNHNN, CDR2 SYGVQD, per germline (reference sequence). This CDR3 is built from 14 residues.

V gene TRBV10-3 combines with J gene TRBJ2-3; D is unclear. The V end was cut by 6 bases, the J end by 0 bases, with 1 base between. The CDR3 loop spans 11 amino acids. Looked up from germline, CDR1 is ENHRY and CDR2 is SYGVKD. The CDR3 loop is CAIRSTDTQYF. CDR3 DNA sequence: TGTGCCATCAGGAGCACAGATACGCAGTATTTT.

This clonotype was counted many times. The rearrangement uses TRBV20-1 and TRBJ2-7, with D possibly matching TRBD2 (5 bases). V gave up 3 bases and J gave up 0 bases, with 12 bases separating them. The CDR3 has 14 residues. The V gene's germline CDR1 is DFQATT and CDR2 SNEGSKA (reference sequence). The chain's CDR3 is CSASLGVGSYEQYF. The CDR3, as DNA: TGCAGTGCTAGTTTGGGAGTAGGCTCCTACGAGCAGTACTTC.

In this sample, this clonotype turned up a few times. The chain recombines TRBV7-2 with TRBJ1-5; D call uncertain. Germline V gives CDR1 SGHTA, CDR2 FQGNSA. Trimming removed 3 bases from V and 6 bases from J, with 12 bases in between. The CDR3 runs 14 residues. CDR3 in DNA: TGTGCCAGCAGCTTGGGCTTTCCAAGTCAGCCCCAGCATTTT. Protein sequence: CASSLGFPSQPQHF.